The clone carrying this TCR beta chain was counted only a few times. The antigen is unknown. The junction departs from the called germline gene at one end, perhaps through a read error. Germline V gene data show CDR1 as MNHEY and CDR2 as SVGAGI. This CDR3 is built from 15 residues. The TCR beta cDNA libraries carried unique molecular identifiers. TCRdb fed the PCR reads into MiXCR, producing one record per CDR3 protein. This sample has about 800,000 distinct CDR3 sequences, with 25% to 30% found just once. The sample belongs to a study of post-analysis software for immune sequencing data. The overall study: Included among the disease courses, which were recorded for the cohort, were relapsing-remitting, secondary progressive and progressive-relapsing multiple sclerosis. Study outcomes and limitations: Those with multiple sclerosis, the patient group, showed significantly lower normalized Chao1 diversity than controls. TRBV5-6, TRBV5-1 and TRBV20-1 were among a handful of TRBV segments more frequent in patients than controls.

The receptor's source is a girl aged 5-17 years with multiple sclerosis. Sequencing was carried out using blood. The rearrangement links TRBV6-5 to TRBJ2-2, with a tentative D call TRBD1 (6 bases). CDR3 sequence (DNA): TGTGCCGGCAGTTACAGGCAGGGGAGCACCGGGGAGCTGTTTTTT. Its protein is CAGSYRQGSTGELFF.